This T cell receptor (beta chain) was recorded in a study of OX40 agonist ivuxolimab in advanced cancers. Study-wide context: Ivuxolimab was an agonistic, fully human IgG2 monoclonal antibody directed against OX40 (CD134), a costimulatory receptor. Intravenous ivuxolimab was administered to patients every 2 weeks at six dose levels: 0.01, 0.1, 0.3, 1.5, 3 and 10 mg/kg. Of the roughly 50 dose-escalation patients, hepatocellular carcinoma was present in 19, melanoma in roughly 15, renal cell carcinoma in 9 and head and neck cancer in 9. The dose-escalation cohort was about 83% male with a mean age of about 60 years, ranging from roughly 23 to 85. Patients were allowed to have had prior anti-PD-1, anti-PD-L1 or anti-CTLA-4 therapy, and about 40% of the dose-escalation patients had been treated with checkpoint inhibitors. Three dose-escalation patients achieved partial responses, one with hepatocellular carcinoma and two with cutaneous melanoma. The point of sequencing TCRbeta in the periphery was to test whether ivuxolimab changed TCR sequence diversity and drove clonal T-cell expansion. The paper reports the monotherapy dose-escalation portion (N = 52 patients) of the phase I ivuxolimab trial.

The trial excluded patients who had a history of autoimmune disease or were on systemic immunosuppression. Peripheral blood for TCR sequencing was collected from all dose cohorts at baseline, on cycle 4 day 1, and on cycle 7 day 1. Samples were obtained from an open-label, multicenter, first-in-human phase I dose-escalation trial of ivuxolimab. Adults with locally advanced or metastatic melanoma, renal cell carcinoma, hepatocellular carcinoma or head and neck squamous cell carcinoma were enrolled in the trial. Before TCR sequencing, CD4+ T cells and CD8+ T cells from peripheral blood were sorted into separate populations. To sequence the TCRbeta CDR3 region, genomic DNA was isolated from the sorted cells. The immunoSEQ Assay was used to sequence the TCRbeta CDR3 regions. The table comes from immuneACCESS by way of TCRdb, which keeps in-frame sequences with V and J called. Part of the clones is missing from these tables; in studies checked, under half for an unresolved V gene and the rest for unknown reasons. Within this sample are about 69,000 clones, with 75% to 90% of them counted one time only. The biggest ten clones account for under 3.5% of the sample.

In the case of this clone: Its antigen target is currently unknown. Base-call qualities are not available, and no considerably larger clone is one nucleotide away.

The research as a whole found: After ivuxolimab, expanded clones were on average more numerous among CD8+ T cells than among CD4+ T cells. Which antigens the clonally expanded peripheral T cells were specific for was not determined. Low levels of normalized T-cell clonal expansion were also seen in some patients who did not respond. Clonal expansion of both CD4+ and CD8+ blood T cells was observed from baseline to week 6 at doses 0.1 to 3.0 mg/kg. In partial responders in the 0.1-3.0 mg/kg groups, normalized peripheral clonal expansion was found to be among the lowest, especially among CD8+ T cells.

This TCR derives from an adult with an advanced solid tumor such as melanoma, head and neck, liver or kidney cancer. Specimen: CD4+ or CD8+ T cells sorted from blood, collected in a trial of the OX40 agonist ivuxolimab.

In nucleotide form, the sequence is TGTGCCAGTAGTGCTGGACAGGGGAGATTAGATACGCAGTATTTT. The resulting protein is CASSAGQGRLDTQYF. The chain is made from TRBV19 and TRBJ2-3; TRBD1 agrees with 9 junctional bases. The CDR3, from cysteine to phenylalanine, totals 15 residues. The CDR3 DNA has 45 bases and is translated from base 1. Sequences LNHDA (CDR1) and SQIVND (CDR2) are obtained from the germline V gene (reference sequence). The V end gives up 5 bases and the J end 5 bases, leaving 8 bases in the junction not matched to a gene.